The 28 T cell receptor beta chains below were found in one sample sequenced in a study of post-analysis software for immune sequencing data (dated by TCRdb to between 2015 and 2017). Points the paper makes about the study in general: Patients showed significantly higher frequencies than controls for about 5 TRBV segments, among them TRBV5-6, TRBV5-1 and TRBV20-1.

For these TCRs, the target antigens are not known. Library preparation was by PCR. Data came from an Illumina HiSeq 2500. To reduce PCR and sequencing biases, unique molecular identifiers were built into the TCR beta cDNA libraries. TCRdb reprocessing: public reads trimmed at Q25 with fastp, clones called with MiXCR, in-frame beta chains kept. Entries are consolidated by CDR3 protein sequence, retaining the most common genes and DNA. The sample yields 450,000 to 650,000 distinct CDR3 sequences; around 40% were counted once. 1.5% to 2% of the sample is taken by the ten largest. The material sequenced was blood. Source of these receptors: a girl aged 5-17 years with multiple sclerosis.

The chain carries TRBV3-1 and TRBJ2-2; D is unresolved. V shed 0 bases and J shed 7 bases, with 6 bases lying between them. The CDR3 length is 13 residues. The V gene's germline CDR1 is LGHDT and CDR2 YNNKEL (reference sequence). The CDR3 reads CASSQEIVGELFF. The CDR3 DNA sequence: TGTGCCAGCAGCCAAGAGATTGTCGGGGAGCTGTTTTTT.

The rearrangement joins TRBV12-3 or TRBV12-4 to TRBJ1-1; D might be TRBD1 (5 bases). The CDR3 is made up of 15 amino acids. The ends were cut back, 3 bases at V and 4 bases at J, with 15 bases in the middle. CDR3 sequence reads: CASSLGTRWITEAFF. CDR3 DNA: TGTGCCAGCAGTTTGGGGACTCGGTGGATCACTGAAGCTTTCTTT.

The genes are TRBV20-1 and TRBJ2-1; tentatively, D is TRBD2 (6 bases). The CDR3 has 12 amino acids. Germline CDR1 reads DFQATT; CDR2 reads SNEGSKA (reference sequence). V lost 3 bases and J 10 bases, leaving 13 bases between the germline ends. CDR3 sequence reads: CSARAGSGEQFF. DNA of the CDR3: TGCAGTGCTAGGGCGGGGAGCGGAGAGCAGTTCTTC.

V and J are TRBV5-1 and TRBJ2-7; the match to TRBD2 covers 10 bases. Trimming cost V 0 bases and J 6 bases; bases outside gene matches: 9. Per germline, CDR1 SGHRS and CDR2 YFSETQ. The CDR3 runs 16 residues. The CDR3 spells CASSLGWSSGGSEQYF. For the CDR3, the DNA is TGCGCCAGCAGCTTGGGCTGGTCTAGCGGGGGTAGCGAGCAGTACTTC.

The V gene is TRBV6-5, the J gene TRBJ2-3; 9 nucleotides agree with TRBD2. CDR1 MNHEY and CDR2 SVGAGI come from the germline V gene. V trimming: 4 bases; J trimming: 3 bases; junction bases outside the gene matches: 5. This CDR3 is built from 15 residues. This CDR3 is CASSWRREGTDTQYF. Written as DNA, the CDR3 is TGTGCCAGCAGTTGGCGGCGGGAGGGGACAGATACGCAGTATTTT.

V is TRBV24-1 and J is TRBJ2-3; weak D call: TRBD2 (5 bases). Germline loops: CDR1 KGHDR, CDR2 SFDVKD. The germline V and J ends were trimmed by 9 bases and 1 base, with 10 bases remaining between them. The CDR3 consists of 13 residues. The DNA of the CDR3 is TGTGCCACCCAGAGTAGCGGCACAGATACGCAGTATTTT. This encodes CATQSSGTDTQYF.

The rearrangement joins TRBV5-1 to TRBJ2-5; D is undetermined. CDR3 length: 14 residues. Looked up from germline, CDR1 is SGHRS and CDR2 is YFSETQ. Trimming cost V 4 bases and J 2 bases, with 12 bases left between them. The CDR3 region is CASSLGFLQETQYF. In DNA form, the CDR3 reads TGCGCCAGCAGCCTGGGCTTCCTACAAGAGACCCAGTACTTC.

The rearrangement uses TRBV6-5 and TRBJ2-3; 8 bases agree with TRBD2. CDR1 and CDR2 from the germline V gene are MNHEY and SVGAGI. The CDR3 contains 16 residues. V trimming: 0 bases; J trimming: 2 bases; junction bases outside the gene matches: 4. CDR3 bases: TGTGCCAGCAGTTACTCTAGCGGGGAACTCACAGATACGCAGTATTTT. Translating it yields CASSYSSGELTDTQYF.

The CDR3 coding sequence is TGCAGTGCTAGGTTCCCAGGAGACTACGAGCAGTACTTC. Residues: CSARFPGDYEQYF. This sequence joins TRBV20-1 and TRBJ2-4, with D unclear. The J call may be incorrect, as the DNA end agrees better with TRBJ2-7. This CDR3 is 13 amino acids long. Germline V gene data show CDR1 as DFQATT and CDR2 as SNEGSKA (reference sequence).

This CDR3 reads CSALDQGLYEQYF. The CDR3 bases are TGCAGTGCTCTGGATCAGGGACTCTACGAGCAGTACTTC. The chain couples TRBV20-1 to TRBJ2-7; D is perhaps TRBD2 (6 bases). The CDR3 spans 13 residues. V was cut by 5 bases and J by 3 bases, with 14 bases left in between. Germline V lookup: CDR1 DFQATT, CDR2 SNEGSKA (reference sequence).

The chain joins TRBV28 to TRBJ1-1, with D perhaps TRBD1 (6 bases). Deletions cut 7 bases from V and 6 bases from J, with 15 bases between. The CDR3 sequence is 13 residues long. In germline, CDR1 is MDHEN, CDR2 SYDVKM. The CDR3, as DNA: TGTGCCAGCAACTGGGGGAACAGGGCTGAAGCTTTCTTT. Its translation: CASNWGNRAEAFF.

The chain is built from TRBV12-3 or TRBV12-4 and TRBJ1-5; no clear D gene. Trimming took off 5 bases at V and 0 bases at J, with 11 bases between the two ends. This CDR3 spans 15 amino acids. The CDR3 region has the DNA TGTGCCAGCAGTGAGGACGGTTATAGCAATCAGCCCCAGCATTTT. This codes for CASSEDGYSNQPQHF.

The chain couples TRBV6-5 to TRBJ2-7; D remains unclear. CDR3 length equals 14 residues. The germline V gene encodes CDR1 MNHEY and CDR2 SVGAGI. Trimming removed 2 bases at V and 3 bases at J, with 11 bases between. The CDR3 spells CASSYGGWGYEQYF. The DNA of the CDR3 is TGTGCCAGCAGTTACGGTGGCTGGGGCTACGAGCAGTACTTC.

This clonotype was seen at least ten times. The chain is built from TRBV6-5 and TRBJ2-7; 12 bases map to TRBD2. Trimming at V came to 8 bases and at J to 1 base, leaving 6 bases not matched to a gene. Germline-derived CDR1 and CDR2 are MNHEY and SVGAGI. The CDR3 has 15 residues. CDR3 sequence (DNA): TGTGCCAGCTTCGGACTAGCGGGATCATCCTACGAGCAGTACTTC. Translated: CASFGLAGSSYEQYF.

This CDR3 reads CSASGDGNEKLFF. CDR3 sequence (DNA): TGCAGTGCTAGTGGGGACGGTAATGAAAAACTGTTTTTT. This chain uses TRBV20-1 with TRBJ1-4; weak D call: TRBD1 (5 bases). Trimming removed 3 bases from V and 4 bases from J, with 9 bases in between. CDR1 DFQATT and CDR2 SNEGSKA come from the germline V gene (reference sequence). The CDR3 totals 13 residues.

There are a few counts of this clonotype. V usage is TRBV5-1 and J usage is TRBJ2-7; 9 bases map to TRBD1. The CDR3 covers 14 residues. The germline V gene encodes CDR1 SGHRS and CDR2 YFSETQ. The V segment lost 3 bases and the J segment 4 bases; nucleotides outside the gene matches: 5. The CDR3 bases are TGCGCCAGCAGCTGGACAGGGGAGAGTTACGAGCAGTACTTC. As protein: CASSWTGESYEQYF.

This clonotype was detected a few times. The V call is TRBV12-3 or TRBV12-4, the J call TRBJ1-2; D not resolved. The CDR3 has 17 residues. The germline V and J ends were trimmed by 1 base and 0 bases, with 15 bases remaining between them. The CDR3 DNA reads TGTGCCAGCAGTTTAGATCTGGAAACTCTTCCTAACTATGGCTACACCTTC. Encoded protein: CASSLDLETLPNYGYTF.

In its sample, this clonotype was seen many times. This chain uses TRBV5-1 with TRBJ2-7, with TRBD2 identical over 11 bases. CDR1 and CDR2 from the germline V gene are SGHRS and YFSETQ. Losses at the gene ends were 4 bases for V and 3 bases for J; bases not matched to a gene: 3. This CDR3 spans 14 amino acids. This chain's CDR3 is CASSAGTSGYEQYF. For the CDR3, the DNA is TGCGCCAGCAGCGCCGGGACTAGCGGCTACGAGCAGTACTTC.

V is TRBV24-1 and J is TRBJ2-2, with 8 positions matching TRBD1. The CDR3 has 16 amino acids. Germline V gives CDR1 KGHDR, CDR2 SFDVKD. Losses at the gene ends were 3 bases for V and 4 bases for J; bases not matched to a gene: 6. The chain's CDR3 is CATSDTRTGFTGELFF. The DNA for the CDR3 is TGTGCCACCAGTGATACTCGGACAGGGTTCACCGGGGAGCTGTTTTTT.

In its sample, this clonotype was seen a few times. The CDR3 DNA reads as TGTGCCAGCAGCTTCTTGAGGATAAATGAGCAGTTCTTC. This translates into CASSFLRINEQFF. The V and J genes are TRBV7-2 and TRBJ2-1; the D is unclear. This CDR3 has 13 residues. Germline-derived CDR1 and CDR2 are SGHTA and FQGNSA. Trimming removed 3 bases at V and 7 bases at J, with 10 bases between.

The table lists this clonotype with a few counts. This chain joins TRBV12-3 or TRBV12-4 and TRBJ2-3; 7 bases map to TRBD1. The CDR3 runs 13 residues. The trim removed 7 bases at V and 5 bases at J, leaving 6 bases unmatched. CDR3 nucleotide sequence: TGTGCCAGCAAGATACCAGGGGGAGATACGCAGTATTTT. This translates into CASKIPGGDTQYF.

The rearrangement links TRBV3-1 to TRBJ2-1, with D possibly TRBD2 on 6 matching bases. Germline V gene data show CDR1 as LGHDT and CDR2 as YNNKEL (reference sequence). This CDR3 is built from 16 residues. V was cut by 1 base and J by 9 bases, with 19 bases left in between. The CDR3 DNA reads as TGTGCCAGCAGCCAAGTGCTAGCCCAGGTGGGGGGTGAGCAGTTCTTC. Translating it yields CASSQVLAQVGGEQFF.

The J gene is TRBJ1-1, the V gene TRBV9, with a weak D call TRBD1 (5 bases). Germline-derived CDR1 and CDR2 are SGDLS and YYNGEE. The CDR3 runs to 14 residues. V was pared by 2 bases and J by 5 bases, with 13 bases between. The CDR3 coding sequence is TGTGCCAGCAGCGTGGCGAAGGGGCGGACTGAAGCTTTCTTT. Protein sequence: CASSVAKGRTEAFF.

The V gene is TRBV29-1, the J gene TRBJ2-3; TRBD1 aligns across 7 bases. Germline CDR1 is SQVTM and CDR2 is ANQGSEA. The ends lost 7 bases at V and 7 bases at J; junction bases unmatched: 11. The CDR3 has 13 amino acids. The CDR3 DNA reads TGCAGCGCTGACAGGGCCGGGCTAAATACGCAGTATTTT. It translates to CSADRAGLNTQYF.

This clonotype turned up a few times. The genes are TRBV30 and TRBJ1-2, with 8 bases fitting TRBD1. After removal of 0 bases from V and 4 bases from J, the junction contained 4 bases not matched to a gene. Germline CDR1 GTSNPN, CDR2 SVGIG (reference sequence). CDR3 length: 14 residues. CDR3 coding DNA: TGTGCCTGGAGTGTACGGACAGGGACCTATGGCTACACCTTC. Translating it yields CAWSVRTGTYGYTF.

This clonotype appeared many times. At one of its ends the junction is not consistent with the germline gene, which may arise from a read error. The rearrangement links TRBV5-1 to TRBJ2-7, with 11 bases aligning to TRBD2. The CDR3 runs 14 residues. Germline CDR1 and CDR2: SGHRS and YFSETQ. CDR3 amino acids: CASSLTSGAYEQYF. The CDR3 DNA reads as TGTGCCAGCAGTCTGACTAGCGGGGCCTACGAGCAGTACTTC.

About this clonotype: One end of the junction varies from germline; a read error may be responsible. The V gene is TRBV7-9, the J gene TRBJ1-2, with a weak D call TRBD1 (5 bases). The CDR3 sequence is 12 residues long. CDR1 is SEHNR and CDR2 is FQNEAQ in the germline V gene (reference sequence). CDR3 amino acids: CSSSSDSYGYTF. CDR3 coding DNA: TGTTCCAGCAGCTCCGACAGCTATGGCTACACCTTC.

The chain combines TRBV5-6 with TRBJ2-3; no clear D gene. The CDR3 totals 17 residues. From germline, CDR1 is SGHDT and CDR2 YYEEEE. With 1 base removed from V and 0 bases from J, the gap between germline ends came to 15 bases. The CDR3 reads CASSLRLDGTSTDTQYF. The CDR3 DNA sequence: TGTGCCAGCAGCTTGAGATTGGACGGAACTAGCACAGATACGCAGTATTTT.